This is a list of T cell receptor beta chains from one sample in a study of molecular identifiers for immune sequencing clone quantification. TCRdb redid the calling of the PCR reads with MiXCR, one entry per CDR3 protein. The sample lists roughly 630,000 distinct CDR3 sequences; approximately 24% were seen once. The sequencing input was naive CD8+ T cells from blood, with Jurkat cell RNA spiked in. These receptors all come from a human donor in good health. Some libraries in this study had Jurkat cell RNA spiked in. CDR3s include the opening cysteine and the closing phenylalanine or tryptophan. D genes are given only for firm matches. The size field is filled for only some rows; it gives once, few, many or a size class.

NA,TRBD1,TRBJ1-1,TRBV2,CASSEGRQGKNTEAFF,TGTGCCAGCAGTGAGGGGAGACAGGGAAAGAACACTGAAGCTTTCTTT
many,TRBD1,TRBJ2-7,TRBV30,CAWRPGQTYEQYF,TGTGCCTGGAGGCCGGGACAGACCTACGAGCAGTACTTC
NA,NA,TRBJ1-5,TRBV27,CTSSLGGGNQPQHF,TGTACCAGCAGTTTGGGGGGTGGCAATCAGCCCCAGCATTTT
NA,NA,TRBJ1-6,TRBV28,CASSGRSNSPLHF,TGTGCCAGCAGTGGCAGGAGCAATTCACCCCTCCACTTT
few,TRBD1,TRBJ2-1,TRBV20-1,CSARDRVYNEQFF,TGCAGTGCTAGGGACAGGGTTTACAATGAGCAGTTCTTC
once,NA,TRBJ2-1,TRBV4-1,CASSQDRSFYNEQFF,TGCGCCAGCAGCCAAGATAGGTCCTTCTACAATGAGCAGTTCTTC
many,TRBD1,TRBJ2-1,TRBV4-1,CASRPTGGNNEQFF,TGCGCCAGCAGACCCACAGGGGGAAACAATGAGCAGTTCTTC
NA,NA,TRBJ2-1,TRBV13,CASRREPHNEQFF,TGTGCCAGCCGCCGGGAGCCCCACAATGAGCAGTTCTTC
many,TRBD1,TRBJ1-1,TRBV4-1,CASSQRAGTVNTEAFF,TGCGCCAGCAGCCAGAGGGCCGGGACAGTGAACACTGAAGCTTTCTTT
many,NA,TRBJ1-4,TRBV5-1,CASSSGITLEHEKLFF,TGCGCCAGCAGCTCCGGCATCACACTGGAACATGAAAAACTGTTTTTT
many,NA,TRBJ1-4,TRBV21-1,CASSIIIGASNEKLFF,TGTGCCAGCAGCATAATAATTGGGGCTTCTAATGAAAAACTGTTTTTT
many,NA,TRBJ1-4,TRBV7-2,CASSARGRGVEEKLFF,TGTGCCAGCAGCGCCCGAGGCAGGGGCGTGGAGGAAAAACTGTTTTTT
few,NA,TRBJ1-1,TRBV19,CASRIVGEWKNTEAFF,TGTGCCAGTAGGATAGTCGGGGAATGGAAGAACACTGAAGCTTTCTTT
once,NA,TRBJ2-7,TRBV7-9,CASGPTGDEQYF,TGTGCCAGCGGCCCGACAGGCGACGAGCAGTACTTC
NA,NA,TRBJ2-7,TRBV6-2/TRBV6-3,CASRLGEYEQYF,TGTGCCAGCAGACTGGGGGAGTACGAGCAGTACTTC
many,TRBD2,TRBJ2-1,TRBV20-1,CSARDETSGSNWDEQFF,TGCAGTGCTAGAGATGAGACTAGCGGCTCAAATTGGGATGAGCAGTTCTTC
few,NA,TRBJ2-7,TRBV7-9,CASSFDSGSGSYEQYF,TGTGCCAGCAGCTTCGACTCGGGGAGCGGATCCTACGAGCAGTACTTC
few,TRBD1,TRBJ2-7,TRBV20-1,CSATRRTGLSYEQYF,TGCAGTGCTACGAGAAGGACAGGGCTCTCCTACGAGCAGTACTTC
NA,NA,TRBJ2-7,TRBV19,CASTPGTDSYEQYF,TGTGCCAGTACTCCCGGGACGGACTCCTACGAGCAGTACTTC
NA,TRBD2,TRBJ2-1,TRBV5-3,CASSTSGRLSYNVQFF,TGTGCCAGCAGCACTAGCGGGAGGCTCTCCTACAATGTGCAGTTCTTC
many,NA,TRBJ1-5,TRBV7-4,CASSLRCTHGPQHF,TGTGCCAGCAGCTTAAGATGCACTCACGGGCCCCAGCATTTT
NA,TRBD1,TRBJ2-1,TRBV4-1,CASSQVGVQGAVYNEQFF,TGCGCCAGCAGCCAAGTGGGGGTACAGGGGGCCGTCTACAATGAGCAGTTCTTC
many,NA,TRBJ2-7,TRBV27,CASSLAGQSYYEQYF,TGTGCCAGCAGCTTGGCGGGACAGAGTTACTACGAGCAGTACTTC